This TCR beta chain was sequenced in a study of T cell responses to AZD1222 COVID-19 vaccine. With respect to this clone: Its target is unknown.

The repertoire was sequenced with immunoSEQ multiplex PCR; TCRdb's copy has only in-frame clones and lacks some. Here the sample spans 95,000 to 100,000 clones, about 86% being singletons. Broader study findings: Without day 14 samples, only post-peak T cell repertoires were studied. The study found vaccine-associated CD4 TCRs spanning spike, dominant at 160-218 and 743-854. Donors, mostly white British, included more females; clonal diversity was possibly underestimated.

V lost 2 bases to trimming and J lost 1 base, with 6 bases between them. The length of the CDR3 is 13 residues. In germline, CDR1 is SGHKS, CDR2 YYEKEE (reference sequence). This clonotype was sampled from an adult in good health. The rearrangement links TRBV5-5 to TRBJ1-2; D is unresolved. Source: peripheral blood, taken on day 0 of AZD1222 vaccination. The CDR3 loop is CASSFGRNYGYTF. The CDR3 bases are TGTGCCAGCAGCTTCGGGCGTAACTATGGCTACACCTTC.